This passage covers 22 T cell receptor beta chains from one sample sequenced in a study of molecular identifiers for immune sequencing clone quantification. TCRdb recomputed calls from the PCR reads with MiXCR, one row per CDR3 protein. The sample lists over 600,000 distinct CDR3 sequences, around 20% seen once, with 0.85% to 0.9% in the top ten. Sequenced sample: naive CD8+ T cells from blood, with Jurkat cell RNA spiked in. Stated subset: FACS-sorted CD8+CD4-CCR7+CD45RA+ naive T cells. All receptors come from a human donor in good health. Some libraries in this study had Jurkat cell RNA spiked in.

This chain uses TRBV6-2 or TRBV6-3 with TRBJ2-1; TRBD1 might be the D (6 bases). Trimming removed 6 bases at V and 3 bases at J, with 12 bases between. The germline V gene encodes CDR1 MNHEY and CDR2 SVGEGT. The CDR3 covers 14 residues. DNA of the CDR3: TGTGCCAGCAGCGACGGACAGAACTACAATGAGCAGTTCTTC. Amino acid sequence: CASSDGQNYNEQFF.

This clonotype was seen ten or more times. The chain joins TRBV27 to TRBJ1-1; a weak D match, TRBD1 (5 bases). V lost 2 bases to trimming and J lost 7 bases, with 11 bases between them. The CDR3 consists of 13 residues. Germline V gene sequence: CDR1 MNHEY, CDR2 SMNVEV (reference sequence). CDR3 in amino acids: CASSLTAGFEAFF. As DNA, the CDR3 is TGTGCCAGCAGTTTAACAGCAGGGTTTGAAGCTTTCTTT.

This clonotype occurred many times. The gene calls are TRBV7-9 and TRBJ2-3; D gene uncertain. The V gene's germline CDR1 is SEHNR and CDR2 FQNEAQ (reference sequence). The length of the CDR3 is 13 residues. The germline V and J ends were trimmed by 1 base and 5 bases, with 7 bases remaining between them. The DNA for the CDR3 is TGTGCCAGCAGCTTAGTAGTTGAAGATACGCAGTATTTT. Its protein product is CASSLVVEDTQYF.

This chain links TRBV4-2 with TRBJ2-7; TRBD1 agrees at 8 bases. The CDR3 has 18 residues. The germline V gene encodes CDR1 LGHNA and CDR2 YNFKEQ. Losses at the gene ends were 0 bases for V and 3 bases for J; bases not matched to a gene: 13. This chain's CDR3 is CASSQDVLTGDKFYEQYF. The CDR3 DNA is TGTGCCAGCAGCCAAGATGTCTTGACAGGGGACAAATTCTACGAGCAGTACTTC.

Details on this clonotype: A junction end diverges from the germline sequence, so it may reflect a read error. The genes are TRBV7-9 and TRBJ2-1; D is possibly TRBD1 (6 bases). Germline CDR1 and CDR2: SEHNR and FQNEAQ (reference sequence). This CDR3 is built from 16 residues. The CDR3 sequence is CASSPPQGNSYTEQFF. The CDR3 nucleotides are TGTGCCAGCAGCCCCCCGCAGGGGAACTCCTACACTGAGCAGTTCTTC.

Concerning this clonotype: No conserved phenylalanine or tryptophan is present at the end of the CDR3, so a read error is the likely explanation. The chain is built from TRBV12-3 or TRBV12-4 and TRBJ1-4; the D is unclear. V shed 3 bases and J shed 0 bases, with 11 bases lying between them. This CDR3 has 16 amino acids. The CDR3 DNA follows: TGTGCCAGCAGTTTCTCTGCCGCCACAACTAATGAAAAACTGTTTTTA. Translating it yields CASSFSAATTNEKLFL.

Details on this clonotype: One base away lies a much larger clone, so this may be a sequencing read error. The V and J genes are TRBV5-6 and TRBJ1-2; perhaps TRBD1 as D (6 bases). Germline lookup yields CDR1 SGHDT and CDR2 YYEEEE. This CDR3 is built from 16 residues. CDR3 sequence: CASSLAMGGQIYSYTF. The CDR3 DNA reads TGTGCCAGCAGCTTGGCCATGGGGGGGCAAATCTATAGCTACACCTTC.

This clonotype was found many times. This chain connects TRBV6-6 to TRBJ2-5; possibly TRBD2 for D (6 bases). The V and J ends lost 0 bases and 4 bases respectively, with 9 bases between them. This CDR3 spans 14 amino acids. The germline V gene encodes CDR1 MNHNY and CDR2 SVGAGI (reference sequence). CDR3 DNA sequence: TGTGCCAGCAGTTACTCCTTGGGGGGAGAGACCCAGTACTTC. Amino acids: CASSYSLGGETQYF.

This clonotype was counted at least ten times. This chain uses TRBV4-1 with TRBJ1-1; a possible D gene is TRBD1 (5 bases). The V end lost 3 bases, the J end lost 4 bases, and 24 bases lay between the germline ends. This CDR3 contains 18 residues. Germline assignment: CDR1 MGHRA and CDR2 YSYEKL. CDR3: CASSHPLGVADLGTEAFF. As DNA, the CDR3 is TGCGCCAGCAGCCATCCTTTGGGGGTGGCAGACTTAGGCACTGAAGCTTTCTTT.

This clonotype has at least ten counts. The rearrangement joins TRBV12-3 or TRBV12-4 to TRBJ2-1; D ambiguous. This CDR3 comprises 15 residues. Trimming took off 7 bases at V and 0 bases at J, with 13 bases between the two ends. As DNA, the CDR3 is TGTGCCAGCACCTTGGACGGAAGCTCCTACAATGAGCAGTTCTTC. It translates to CASTLDGSSYNEQFF.

Ten or more counts support this clonotype. The rearrangement uses TRBV6-2 or TRBV6-3 and TRBJ2-1; D not resolved. The length of the CDR3 is 12 residues. The ends were cut back, 11 bases at V and 7 bases at J, with 15 bases in the middle. The V gene's germline CDR1 is MNHEY and CDR2 SVGEGT. In DNA form, the CDR3 reads TGTGCCCACGGCCTGGATGCAAATGAGCAGTTCTTC. It specifies CAHGLDANEQFF.

This clonotype was observed at least ten times. The V gene is TRBV6-5, the J gene TRBJ1-4; tentatively, D is TRBD1 (5 bases). Germline V lookup: CDR1 MNHEY, CDR2 SVGAGI. The length of the CDR3 is 15 residues. The V gene lost 5 bases and the J gene lost 4 bases, with 14 bases spanning the gap. CDR3 amino acids: CASSTGTTINEKLFF. In DNA form, the CDR3 reads TGTGCCAGCAGTACCGGGACGACTATTAATGAAAAACTGTTTTTT.

This clonotype was counted at least ten times. The J gene is TRBJ1-6, the V gene TRBV14; D call uncertain. Trimming cost V 0 bases and J 4 bases, with 10 bases left between them. Germline values: CDR1 SGHDN, CDR2 FVKESK. The CDR3 runs 16 residues. The CDR3 is CASSQDREGYNSPLHF. The CDR3 region has the DNA TGTGCCAGCAGCCAAGATCGGGAGGGATATAATTCACCCCTCCACTTT.

Comments on this clonotype: This may be a read error, as it is one base from a much larger clone. The V call is TRBV4-1, the J call TRBJ1-4; 7 bases map to TRBD1. J gave up 7 bases and V 5 bases, and 10 bases lay outside the gene matches. CDR3 size: 15 residues. CDR1 and CDR2 (germline): MGHRA, YSYEKL. The DNA for the CDR3 is TGCGCCAGCAGCGAAACCACCACAGGGGTTGAAAAACTGTTTTTT. It codes for CASSETTTGVEKLFF.

There are a few counts of this clonotype. The rearrangement links TRBV20-1 to TRBJ2-5; D is unclear. Germline CDR1 is DFQATT and CDR2 is SNEGSKA (reference sequence). The CDR3 extends over 11 amino acids. V lost 0 bases and J 6 bases, leaving 5 bases between the germline ends. For the CDR3, the DNA is TGCAGTGCTAGAGAGGGCCAGACCCAGTACTTC. Its translation is CSAREGQTQYF.

This clonotype was recorded many times. This chain connects TRBV27 to TRBJ1-5; D might be TRBD1 (5 bases). Germline V CDR1 and CDR2: MNHEY, SMNVEV (reference sequence). The V end lost 4 bases, the J end lost 3 bases, and 13 bases lay between the germline ends. The CDR3 spans 15 residues. The CDR3 protein is CASSSLTGNNQPQHF. The CDR3 DNA sequence: TGTGCCAGCAGTTCACTTACAGGTAACAATCAGCCCCAGCATTTT.

This clonotype was seen repeatedly, ten times or more. The CDR3 reads CATSSASGGKQETQYF. CDR3 sequence (DNA): TGTGCCACCAGCAGCGCTAGCGGGGGCAAACAAGAGACCCAGTACTTC. The chain carries TRBV15 and TRBJ2-5, with TRBD2 matching over 10 bases. V lost 3 bases, J lost 2 bases, and 6 bases stayed unmatched. The CDR3 runs 16 residues. Looked up from germline, CDR1 is LNHNV and CDR2 is YYDKDF (reference sequence).

This clonotype was seen repeatedly, ten times or more. This chain joins TRBV12-3 or TRBV12-4 and TRBJ1-1, with 9 bases fitting TRBD1. This CDR3 is 15 amino acids long. Unmatched junction bases numbered 9, after V lost 5 bases and J lost 5 bases. Here the CDR3 DNA reads TGTGCCAGCAGTCCCCTCTCCGGGACAGGGACTGAAGCTTTCTTT. The encoded protein is CASSPLSGTGTEAFF.

This clonotype was counted many times. This rearrangement joins TRBV27 to TRBJ2-2, with TRBD1 matching over 7 bases. The V segment lost 6 bases and the J segment 5 bases; nucleotides outside the gene matches: 3. The CDR3 contains 13 residues. Germline V lookup: CDR1 MNHEY, CDR2 SMNVEV (reference sequence). The CDR3 nucleotides are TGTGCCAGCAGCCTACAGGGGACCGGGGAGCTGTTTTTT. It is translated as CASSLQGTGELFF.

This clonotype was seen repeatedly, ten times or more. The chain is built from TRBV7-2 and TRBJ2-1; D possibly corresponds to TRBD2 (6 bases). The CDR3 totals 14 residues. Deletions cut 4 bases from V and 5 bases from J, with 12 bases between. Germline CDR1 and CDR2: SGHTA and FQGNSA. The CDR3 DNA is TGTGCCAGCAGCTATCAGACGGGAGACAATGAGCAGTTCTTC. It translates to CASSYQTGDNEQFF.

This clonotype was recorded many times. The V and J genes are TRBV2 and TRBJ2-7; TRBD2 aligns across 8 bases. The germline V gene encodes CDR1 SNHLY and CDR2 FYNNEI. After removal of 8 bases from V and 4 bases from J, the junction contained 13 bases not matched to a gene. CDR3 length: 15 residues. CDR3: CASLKSREGPYEQYF. DNA for the CDR3: TGTGCCAGCCTTAAGTCACGGGAGGGCCCTTACGAGCAGTACTTC. Complete variable domain (other parts from reference TRBV2 and TRBJ2-7): EPEVTQTPSHQVTQMGQEVILRCVPISNHLYFYWYRQILGQKVEFLVSFYNNEISEKSEIFDDQFSVERPDGSNFTLKIRSTKLEDSAMYFCASLKSREGPYEQYFGPGTRLTVT.

This clonotype was detected ten times or more. The chain carries TRBV28 and TRBJ2-3; 8 nucleotides line up with TRBD1. This CDR3 is built from 19 residues. V lost 5 bases, J lost 5 bases, and 21 bases stayed unmatched. The germline V gene encodes CDR1 MDHEN and CDR2 SYDVKM. The CDR3 DNA follows: TGTGCCAGCAGTCTTCCCCGCGCAACGGACAGGGAGCCTGGAGATACGCAGTATTTT. Translation: CASSLPRATDREPGDTQYF.